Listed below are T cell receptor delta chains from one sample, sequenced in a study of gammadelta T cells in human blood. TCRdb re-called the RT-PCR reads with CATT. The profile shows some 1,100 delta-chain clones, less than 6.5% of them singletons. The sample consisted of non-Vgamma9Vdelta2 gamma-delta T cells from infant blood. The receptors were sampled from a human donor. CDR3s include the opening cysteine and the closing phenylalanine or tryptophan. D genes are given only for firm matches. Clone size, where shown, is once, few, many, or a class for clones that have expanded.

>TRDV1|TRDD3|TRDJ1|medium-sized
CALGEKVPTGGYALNTDKLIF
TGTGCTCTTGGGGAAAAGGTTCCTACTGGGGGATACGCATTGAACACCGATAAACTCATCTTT
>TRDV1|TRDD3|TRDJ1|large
CALGELAKKFPLLGGQIYTDKLIF
TGTGCTCTTGGGGAACTGGCCAAAAAATTCCCCTTGCTGGGGGGCCAAATATACACCGATAAACTCATCTTT
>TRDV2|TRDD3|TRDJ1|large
CACDTVLGGIDKLIF
TGTGCCTGTGACACCGTACTGGGGGGGATCGATAAACTCATCTTT
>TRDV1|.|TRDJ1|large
CALGERESTPGSEYKLIF
TGTGCTCTTGGGGAACGGGAATCTACTCCCGGGTCGGAATATAAACTCATCTTT
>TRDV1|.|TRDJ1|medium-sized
CALGEWRPGGHTDKLIF
TGTGCTCTTGGGGAATGGAGGCCCGGGGGTCACACCGATAAACTCATCTTT
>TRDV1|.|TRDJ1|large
CALGEPTFLPGIHTDKLIF
TGTGCTCTTGGGGAACCCACGTTCCTGCCGGGGATTCACACCGATAAACTCATCTTT
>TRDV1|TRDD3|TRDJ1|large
CALGEPGLPLGDTHSPPDKLIF
TGTGCTCTTGGGGAACCAGGCCTTCCACTGGGGGATACTCATTCCCCACCCGATAAACTCATCTTT
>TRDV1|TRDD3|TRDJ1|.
CALGEEGYGYTDKLIF
TGTGCTCTTGGGGAAGAAGGATACGGGTACACCGATAAACTCATCTTT
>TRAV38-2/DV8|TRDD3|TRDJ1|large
CAYRLPRTGGYHTDKLIF
TGTGCTTATAGGCTTCCTCGTACTGGGGGATATCACACCGATAAACTCATCTTT
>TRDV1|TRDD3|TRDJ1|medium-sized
CALGERPPPFTGGHTDKLIF
TGTGCTCTTGGGGAAAGGCCCCCCCCTTTTACTGGGGGGCACACCGATAAACTCATCTTT
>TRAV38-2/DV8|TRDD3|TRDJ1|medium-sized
CAYRRCAGGSDPDKLIF
TGTGCTTATAGGAGATGTGCTGGGGGATCTGATCCCGATAAACTCATCTTT
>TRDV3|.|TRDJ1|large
CAFPLYSGSAGTDKLIF
TGTGCCTTTCCGCTTTACTCGGGATCCGCGGGCACCGATAAACTCATCTTT
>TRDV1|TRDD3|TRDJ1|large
CALGELGIPTGGWGIPSDKLIF
TGTGCTCTTGGGGAACTAGGAATTCCTACTGGAGGCTGGGGGATACCGTCCGATAAACTCATCTTT
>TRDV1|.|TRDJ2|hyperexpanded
CALGEPWVSEALTAQLFF
TGTGCTCTTGGGGAACCCTGGGTGTCGGAGGCTTTGACAGCACAACTCTTCTTT
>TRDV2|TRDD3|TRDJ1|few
CACDPGLGDPQYTDKLIF
TGTGCCTGTGACCCGGGACTGGGGGATCCCCAGTACACCGATAAACTCATCTTT
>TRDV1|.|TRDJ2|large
CALGESTLTAQLFF
TGTGCTCTTGGGGAGAGTACTTTGACAGCACAACTCTTCTTT
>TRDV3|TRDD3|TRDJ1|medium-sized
CAFLSSWSARRTGGLYTDKLIF
TGTGCCTTTTTATCGTCATGGAGTGCTCGTCGTACTGGGGGACTTTACACCGATAAACTCATCTTT
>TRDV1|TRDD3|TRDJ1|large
CALGGGFLPVLGDTHFTDKLIF
TGTGCTCTTGGGGGAGGCTTCCTACCAGTACTGGGGGATACGCATTTCACCGATAAACTCATCTTT
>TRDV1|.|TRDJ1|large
CALGERKAGDSEKLIF
TGTGCTCTTGGGGAAAGAAAAGCTGGGGATTCGGAAAAACTCATCTTT
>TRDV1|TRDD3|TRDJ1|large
CALGEKLNWGDTLSTDKLIF
TGTGCTCTTGGGGAGAAGTTAAACTGGGGGGATACGTTGTCCACCGATAAACTCATCTTT
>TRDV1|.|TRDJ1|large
CALGERSSPHTDKLIF
TGTGCTCTTGGGGAACGTTCCTCACCTCACACCGATAAACTCATCTTT
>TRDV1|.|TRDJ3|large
CALGYYWVNSSWDTRQMFF
TGTGCTCTTGGGTATTACTGGGTCAACAGCTCCTGGGACACCCGACAGATGTTTTTC
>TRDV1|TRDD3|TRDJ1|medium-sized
CALGERRFGPLVLGDTRGKDKLIF
TGTGCTCTTGGGGAAAGGAGGTTTGGTCCCCTCGTACTGGGGGATACGCGAGGAAAAGATAAACTCATCTTT
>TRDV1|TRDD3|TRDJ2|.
CALGTWGLTAQLFF
TGTGCTCTTGGAACCTGGGGGCTGACAGCACAACTCTTCTTT
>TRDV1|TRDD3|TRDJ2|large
CALGGNPRGDTPALTAQLFF
TGTGCTCTTGGGGGTAATCCGAGAGGGGATACTCCCGCTTTGACAGCACAACTCTTCTTT
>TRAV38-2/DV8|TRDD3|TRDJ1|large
CAYRSAKLTPPYWGIEVTDKLIF
TGTGCTTATAGGAGCGCGAAGCTCACTCCCCCCTACTGGGGGATAGAGGTGACCGATAAACTCATCTTT
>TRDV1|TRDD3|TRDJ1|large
CALGEISIVLALGGTDKLIF
TGTGCTCTTGGGGAAATATCGATAGTCCTAGCGCTGGGGGGGACCGATAAACTCATCTTT
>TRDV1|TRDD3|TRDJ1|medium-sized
CALGGFPTPYWGSYTDKLIF
TGTGCTCTTGGGGGATTTCCTACTCCCTACTGGGGGAGTTACACCGATAAACTCATCTTT
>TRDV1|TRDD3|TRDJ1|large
CALGELGFLLDPTTGGYGYTDKLIF
TGTGCTCTTGGGGAATTGGGCTTCCTACTGGACCCCACTACTGGGGGATACGGGTACACCGATAAACTCATCTTT
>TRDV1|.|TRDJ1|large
CALGGGNLPNTDKLIF
TGTGCTCTTGGGGGGGGGAACCTCCCAAACACCGATAAACTCATCTTT
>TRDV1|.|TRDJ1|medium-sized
CALGETPQPVDKLIF
TGTGCTCTTGGGGAAACCCCCCAACCGGTCGATAAACTCATCTTT
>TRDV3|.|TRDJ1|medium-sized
CAFKPSKLRADKLIF
TGTGCCTTTAAACCTTCCAAACTGCGGGCCGATAAACTCATCTTT
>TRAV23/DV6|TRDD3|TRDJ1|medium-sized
CAVGSVSVLGDRSCTDKLIF
TGTGCTGTGGGTTCGGTGTCTGTACTGGGGGATAGAAGCTGCACCGATAAACTCATCTTT
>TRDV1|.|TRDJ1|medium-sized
CALGDHFLPRTGGPYTDKLIF
TGTGCTCTTGGGGATCACTTCCTACCCCGTACTGGGGGACCCTACACCGATAAACTCATCTTT
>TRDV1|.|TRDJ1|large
CALGDLDFPKYPLGPTDKLIF
TGTGCTCTTGGGGACTTGGACTTCCCAAAGTACCCCCTGGGGCCCACCGATAAACTCATCTTT
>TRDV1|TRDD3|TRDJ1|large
CALGESLVAGGYLVGTDKLIF
TGTGCTCTTGGGGAATCTTTGGTAGCTGGGGGATACCTTGTTGGCACCGATAAACTCATCTTT
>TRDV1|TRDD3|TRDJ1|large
CALRRLPQLLGDTAYTDKLIF
TGTGCTCTAAGACGCCTTCCCCAGTTACTGGGGGATACCGCGTACACCGATAAACTCATCTTT
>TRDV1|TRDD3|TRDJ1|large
CALGDRNRAILGDAYTDKLIF
TGTGCTCTTGGGGACCGAAATCGGGCCATCCTGGGGGATGCGTACACCGATAAACTCATCTTT
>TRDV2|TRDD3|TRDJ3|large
CACDRMGDTDTRQMFF
TGTGCCTGTGACAGAATGGGGGATACGGACACCCGACAGATGTTTTTC
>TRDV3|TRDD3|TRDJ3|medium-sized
CAFTALSLRPYWGDPSWDTRQMFF
TGTGCCTTTACCGCGCTTTCCCTTCGCCCATACTGGGGGGACCCGTCCTGGGACACCCGACAGATGTTTTTC
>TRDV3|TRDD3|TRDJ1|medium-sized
CAFRSPGDTPDKLIF
TGTGCCTTTAGAAGTCCTGGGGATACCCCCGATAAACTCATCTTT
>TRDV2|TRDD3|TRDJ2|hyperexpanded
CACDTGGALTAQLFF
TGTGCCTGTGACACTGGGGGAGCTTTGACAGCACAACTCTTCTTT
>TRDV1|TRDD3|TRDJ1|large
CALGELGAFPSYWGIRGPDKLIF
TGTGCTCTTGGGGAACTAGGGGCCTTTCCTTCGTACTGGGGGATACGAGGACCCGATAAACTCATCTTT
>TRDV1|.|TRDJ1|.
CALGEGTGGTDKLIF
TGTGCTCTTGGGGAAGGGACAGGCGGGACCGATAAACTCATCTTT
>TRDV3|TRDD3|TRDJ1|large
CAFRGDRVDTDKLIF
TGTGCCTTTCGGGGGGATAGGGTTGACACCGATAAACTCATCTTT
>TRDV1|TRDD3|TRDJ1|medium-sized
CALETSGGFHTDKLIF
TGTGCTCTTGAGACTTCTGGGGGATTTCACACCGATAAACTCATCTTT
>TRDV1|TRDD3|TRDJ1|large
CALGELYPAGRGIRNSDKLIF
TGTGCTCTTGGGGAATTGTACCCGGCTGGTAGGGGGATACGCAACTCCGATAAACTCATCTTT
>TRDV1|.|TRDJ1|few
CALGPTFCLVTDKLIF
TGTGCTCTTGGGCCTACCTTCTGCCTGGTAACCGATAAACTCATCTTT
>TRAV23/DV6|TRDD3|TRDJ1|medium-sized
CAASTWALLGIRWTDKLIF
TGTGCAGCAAGCACATGGGCGCTACTGGGGATACGGTGGACCGATAAACTCATCTTT